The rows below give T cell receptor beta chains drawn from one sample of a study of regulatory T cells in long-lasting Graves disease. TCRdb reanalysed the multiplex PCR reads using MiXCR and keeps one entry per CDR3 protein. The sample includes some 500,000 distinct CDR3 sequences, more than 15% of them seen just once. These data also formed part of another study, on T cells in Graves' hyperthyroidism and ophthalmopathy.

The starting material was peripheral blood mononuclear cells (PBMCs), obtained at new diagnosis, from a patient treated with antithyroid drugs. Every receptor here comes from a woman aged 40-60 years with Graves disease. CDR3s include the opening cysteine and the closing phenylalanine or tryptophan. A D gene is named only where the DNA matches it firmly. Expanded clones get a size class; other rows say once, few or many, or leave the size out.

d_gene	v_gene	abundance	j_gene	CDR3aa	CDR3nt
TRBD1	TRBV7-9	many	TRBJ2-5	CASSFEGQQETQYF	TGTGCCAGCAGCTTCGAGGGACAGCAAGAGACCCAGTACTTC
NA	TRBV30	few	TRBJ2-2	CACLTSGELFF	TGTGCCTGTTTGACTAGCGGGGAGCTGTTTTTT
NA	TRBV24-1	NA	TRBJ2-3	CATSDPRAGHSTDTQYF	TGTGCCACCAGTGACCCCCGGGCAGGGCACAGCACAGATACGCAGTATTTT
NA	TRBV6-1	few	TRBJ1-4	CATSGGTTNEKLFF	TGTGCCACGTCAGGCGGCACAACTAATGAAAAACTGTTTTTT
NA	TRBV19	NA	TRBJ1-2	CASRLNGDNYGYTF	TGTGCCAGTAGGTTAAATGGGGATAACTATGGCTACACCTTC
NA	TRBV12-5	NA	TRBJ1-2	CASGNPLSYGYTF	TGTGCTAGTGGGAACCCCCTCAGCTATGGCTACACCTTC
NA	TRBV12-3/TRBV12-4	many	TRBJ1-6	CASSFLGNNSPLHF	TGTGCCAGCAGCTTTCTGGGGAATAATTCACCCCTCCACTTT
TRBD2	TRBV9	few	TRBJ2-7	CASSVGSSGGYYEQYF	TGTGCCAGCAGCGTAGGTTCGAGCGGGGGGTACTACGAGCAGTACTTC
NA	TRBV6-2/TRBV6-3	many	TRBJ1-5	CASSYRDSNQPQHF	TGTGCCAGCAGTTACAGGGACAGCAATCAGCCCCAGCATTTT
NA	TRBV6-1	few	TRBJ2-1	CASSLGRAYNEQFF	TGTGCCAGCTCGTTAGGCCGCGCCTACAATGAGCAGTTCTTC
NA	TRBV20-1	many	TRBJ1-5	CSARDSLGAYQPQHF	TGCAGTGCTAGAGACTCCCTCGGGGCCTATCAGCCCCAGCATTTT
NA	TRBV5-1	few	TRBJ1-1	CASSAQTALETEAFF	TGCGCCAGCAGCGCGCAGACGGCGCTTGAGACTGAAGCTTTCTTT
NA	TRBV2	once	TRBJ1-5	CVSSDPGINQPQHF	TGTGTCAGCAGTGATCCGGGGATCAATCAGCCCCAGCATTTT
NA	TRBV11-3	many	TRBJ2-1	CASSLGGPENEQFF	TGTGCCAGCAGCTTAGGGGGCCCCGAAAATGAGCAGTTCTTC
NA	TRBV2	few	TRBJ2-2	CASRHRDHTSTVPPGELFF	TGTGCCAGCAGGCATCGGGACCACACTTCTACCGTACCACCCGGGGAGCTGTTTTTT
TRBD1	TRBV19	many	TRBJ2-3	CASSFGDRGRTDTQYF	TGTGCCAGTAGTTTTGGAGACAGGGGACGCACAGATACGCAGTATTTT
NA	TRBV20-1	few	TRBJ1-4	CSASIGEEKLFF	TGCAGTGCTAGCATTGGAGAGGAAAAACTGTTTTTT
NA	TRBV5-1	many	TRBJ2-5	CASSLDSGVGETQYF	TGCGCCAGCAGCTTGGATTCGGGGGTAGGGGAGACCCAGTACTTC
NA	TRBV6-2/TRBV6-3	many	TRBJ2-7	CASTTTYEQYF	TGTGCCAGCACCACGACCTACGAGCAGTACTTC
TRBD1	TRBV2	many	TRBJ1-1	CASSEARGDRVNTEAFF	TGTGCCAGCAGTGAAGCGCGTGGGGACAGGGTGAACACTGAAGCTTTCTTT
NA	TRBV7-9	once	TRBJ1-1	CAGVVLGQRNTEAFF	TGTGCCGGCGTCGTGCTTGGACAGAGGAACACTGAAGCTTTCTTT
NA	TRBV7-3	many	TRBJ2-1	CASSLIGTNTAEQFF	TGTGCCAGCAGCTTGATCGGGACAAACACCGCTGAGCAGTTCTTC
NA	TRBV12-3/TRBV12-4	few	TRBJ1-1	CASSLREMNTEAFF	TGTGCCAGCAGTTTAAGAGAAATGAACACTGAAGCTTTCTTT
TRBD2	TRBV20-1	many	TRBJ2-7	CSARDFQRGAYEQYF	TGCAGTGCTAGAGATTTCCAGCGGGGAGCCTACGAGCAGTACTTC
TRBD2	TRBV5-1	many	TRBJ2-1	CASSSTLAGGPDNEQFF	TGCGCCAGCAGCTCCACACTAGCGGGGGGGCCTGACAATGAGCAGTTCTTC
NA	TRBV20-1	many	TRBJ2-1	CSAERDTGGKQFF	TGCAGTGCTGAGCGGGACACGGGTGGGAAGCAGTTCTTC
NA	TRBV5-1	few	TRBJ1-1	CASRGPNTEAFF	TGCGCCAGCAGAGGTCCGAACACTGAAGCTTTCTTT
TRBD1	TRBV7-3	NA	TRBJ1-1	CASSLDREGSEAFF	TGTGCCAGCAGCTTGGACAGGGAAGGGTCTGAAGCTTTCTTT
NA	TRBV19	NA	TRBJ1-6	CASRHMFREHNSPLHF	TGTGCCAGTCGCCACATGTTCAGGGAACATAATTCACCCCTCCACTTT
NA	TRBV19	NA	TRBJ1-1	CATGGGQGTEAFF	TGTGCCACCGGCGGGGGGCAAGGGACTGAAGCTTTCTTT
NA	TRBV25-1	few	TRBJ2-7	CASSDPRGVDEQYF	TGTGCCAGCAGTGACCCTCGAGGGGTGGACGAGCAGTACTTC
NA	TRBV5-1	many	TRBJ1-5	CASSFEGKNNQPQHF	TGCGCCAGCAGCTTCGAGGGGAAGAACAATCAGCCCCAGCATTTT
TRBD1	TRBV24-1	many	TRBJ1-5	CATSDRQGECQPQHF	TGTGCCACCAGTGACCGACAGGGGGAATGTCAGCCCCAGCATTTT
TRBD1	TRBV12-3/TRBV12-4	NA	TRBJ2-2	CASSSRDRNTGELFF	TGTGCCAGCAGTTCTCGGGACAGGAACACCGGGGAGCTGTTTTTT